The text below deals with one T cell receptor beta chain. The data stem from a study of blood T cell repertoires in COVID-19. Study context: The United States, Italy and Spain were the sources of the acute and convalescent COVID-19 samples. Sources were T cells, B-cell-depleted T cells, or PBMCs; the material itself was cDNA or gDNA.

Methods used by the authors: Estimated nucleated cell counts came from reference gene primer amplification. Only in-frame clones appear in the TCRdb table, and some are missing; sequencing was by immunoSEQ multiplex PCR. V, J and clone size were drawn from that table, and D and trimming were deduced from the DNA. The repertoire has almost 80,000 clones, approximately 92% of them found once; the top ten carry 0.65% to 0.95%. Specimen: peripheral blood. The TCR originated in a woman of 80 years or more with acute or convalescent COVID-19.

The CDR3 DNA is TGTGCCAGCAGCCAAGATCCTACAGCCGCAACTAATGAAAAACTGTTTTTT. Translated: CASSQDPTAATNEKLFF. This chain uses TRBV4-2 with TRBJ1-4, with no clear D. The length of the CDR3 is 17 residues. Looked up from germline, CDR1 is LGHNA and CDR2 is YNFKEQ. V lost 0 bases and J 0 bases, leaving 11 bases between the germline ends.